These 21 T cell receptor beta chains were all obtained from the same sample, sequenced in a study of cytomegalovirus exposure and HLA in healthy donors. Primers: 60 Vbeta forward and 13 Jbeta reverse. Data came from immunoSEQ multiplex PCR; TCRdb stores just in-frame clones and leaves some out. The table has 210,000 or so clones, 85% to 90% seen once. Sequencing was performed on PBMCs. These receptors were taken from a woman under 30 in good health and CMV-seronegative.

The genes are TRBV25-1 and TRBJ1-1, with D perhaps TRBD1 (5 bases). CDR1 is MGHDK, CDR2 SYGVNS, per germline. The V and J ends lost 3 bases and 0 bases respectively, with 8 bases between them. This CDR3 has 14 residues. This CDR3 reads CASSDLGLNTEAFF. CDR3 DNA sequence: TGTGCCAGCAGTGATCTGGGGCTGAACACTGAAGCTTTCTTT.

The chain combines TRBV6-1 with TRBJ1-2; 12 bases align to TRBD1. The trim removed 10 bases at V and 6 bases at J, leaving 12 bases unmatched. CDR3 length equals 15 residues. The germline V gene encodes CDR1 MNHNS and CDR2 SASEGT. The CDR3 sequence is CATTTGDRGLHGYTF. Here the CDR3 DNA reads TGTGCCACCACCACCGGGGACAGGGGGCTTCATGGCTACACCTTC.

The chain links TRBV5-1 to TRBJ2-1, with a possible D match to TRBD1 (6 bases). CDR1 and CDR2 (germline): SGHRS, YFSETQ. The V end was cut by 4 bases, the J end by 3 bases, with 11 bases between. The length of the CDR3 is 14 residues. The CDR3: CASSGGLIYNEQFF. CDR3 bases: TGCGCCAGCAGCGGGGGCCTGATCTACAATGAGCAGTTCTTC.

The V and J genes are TRBV18 and TRBJ2-7; 7 bases match TRBD2. The CDR3 is made up of 15 amino acids. Per germline, CDR1 KGHSH and CDR2 LQKENI. After removal of 6 bases from V and 1 base from J, the junction contained 9 bases not matched to a gene. This CDR3 reads CASSRGDTASYEQYF. Here the CDR3 DNA reads TGTGCCAGCTCTCGGGGGGATACAGCATCCTACGAGCAGTACTTC.

The genes are TRBV4-3 and TRBJ2-3; weak D call: TRBD1 (6 bases). Trimming removed 4 bases at V and 6 bases at J, with 14 bases between. The CDR3 covers 14 residues. The germline V gene has CDR1 LGHNA and CDR2 YSLEER. The CDR3 is CASSPRGERDTQYF. As DNA, the CDR3 is TGCGCCAGCAGCCCCAGGGGTGAACGGGATACGCAGTATTTT.

V usage is TRBV9 and J usage is TRBJ1-5; maybe TRBD1 (5 bases). V was cut by 7 bases and J by 6 bases, with 14 bases left in between. The CDR3 sequence is 13 residues long. Germline CDR1 is SGDLS and CDR2 is YYNGEE. CDR3 residues: CASGPDSSQPQHF. DNA for the CDR3: TGTGCCAGCGGACCCGACAGTTCTCAGCCCCAGCATTTT.

The rearrangement links TRBV5-6 to TRBJ1-3; D is unclear. The CDR3 spans 14 residues. Germline values: CDR1 SGHDT, CDR2 YYEEEE. V was pared by 0 bases and J by 4 bases, with 8 bases between. CDR3 nucleotide sequence: TGTGCCAGCAGCTTGGGTGCGGCCGGAAACACCATATATTTT. This gives the protein CASSLGAAGNTIYF.

The chain employs TRBV7-2 and TRBJ1-3; 9 bases are shared with TRBD1. V dropped 0 bases and J dropped 1; count of bases not matched to a gene: 16. Germline V gives CDR1 SGHTA, CDR2 FQGNSA. The CDR3 runs 21 residues. The DNA of the CDR3 is TGTGCCAGCAGCTTAGCGCCCCTTTACAGGGGGCGAGAGGGATCTGGAAACACCATATATTTT. Encoded protein: CASSLAPLYRGREGSGNTIYF.

This chain uses TRBV29-1 with TRBJ1-4, with a tentative D call TRBD1 (5 bases). V lost 1 base and J 8 bases, leaving 11 bases between the germline ends. In germline, CDR1 is SQVTM, CDR2 ANQGSEA. The CDR3 is 13 amino acids. The chain's CDR3 is CSVEVSGVEKLFF. DNA for the CDR3: TGCAGCGTTGAAGTGTCGGGGGTGGAAAAACTGTTTTTT.

V usage is TRBV2 and J usage is TRBJ2-5; D is undetermined. This CDR3 spans 13 amino acids. V lost 5 bases to trimming and J lost 5 bases, with 12 bases between them. Germline CDR1 is SNHLY and CDR2 is FYNNEI. CDR3 DNA: TGTGCCAGCAGTACGGAGCGCCACGAGACCCAGTACTTC. This codes for CASSTERHETQYF.

This sequence joins TRBV6-6 and TRBJ2-1, with a tentative D call TRBD2 (7 bases). The V gene lost 7 bases and the J gene lost 5 bases, with 15 bases spanning the gap. Germline V gene sequence: CDR1 MNHNY, CDR2 SVGAGI (reference sequence). The CDR3 consists of 14 residues. The CDR3 is CASTNRGADNEQFF. CDR3 in DNA: TGTGCCAGCACCAACCGGGGGGCAGACAATGAGCAGTTCTTC.

This clone was seen only a few times. The chain has TRBV5-4 and TRBJ2-1; 11 nucleotides line up with TRBD2. The CDR3 sequence is 16 residues long. V shed 4 bases, J shed 4 bases, and the junction held 7 bases outside the gene matches. Germline CDR1 and CDR2: SGHNT and YYREEE (reference sequence). The CDR3 loop is CASSGTSGPKYNEQFF. As DNA, the CDR3 is TGTGCCAGCAGCGGGACTAGCGGACCTAAGTACAATGAGCAGTTCTTC.

V gene TRBV6-4 combines with J gene TRBJ2-7, with TRBD1 identical over 8 bases. CDR1 and CDR2 from the germline V gene are MRHNA and SNTAGT. The length of the CDR3 is 16 residues. Germline trimming cut 10 bases from V and 2 bases from J; bases unmatched to any gene: 16. This chain's CDR3 is CATKFLEDRDPYEQYF. The CDR3, as DNA: TGTGCCACCAAATTTTTAGAGGACAGGGACCCCTACGAGCAGTACTTC.

The rearrangement uses TRBV29-1 and TRBJ1-1; possible D gene TRBD1, 5 bases. CDR1 and CDR2 (germline): SQVTM, ANQGSEA. Deletions cut 7 bases from V and 5 bases from J, with 17 bases between. This CDR3 spans 13 amino acids. The CDR3 nucleotides read TGCAGCGGCTCTCGGGGGGTTCTAACTGAAGCTTTCTTT. This codes for CSGSRGVLTEAFF.

The chain links TRBV19 to TRBJ2-6, with D possibly matching TRBD1 (6 bases). The CDR3 is 15 residues long. The germline CDR1 and CDR2 sequences are LNHDA and SQIVND (reference sequence). Trimming stripped 3 bases from V and 2 bases from J, with 8 bases between. This chain's CDR3 is CASSIWGPGANVLTF. CDR3 in DNA: TGTGCCAGTAGTATCTGGGGGCCTGGGGCCAACGTCCTGACTTTC.

This sequence joins TRBV6-5 and TRBJ1-1; a possible D gene is TRBD1 (6 bases). V was pared by 6 bases and J by 5 bases, with 16 bases between. The CDR3 covers 14 residues. Looked up from germline, CDR1 is MNHEY and CDR2 is SVGAGI. CDR3 loop: CASSRDIRETEAFF. The DNA for the CDR3 is TGTGCCAGCAGCCGGGACATCCGAGAAACTGAAGCTTTCTTT.

The CDR3 region has the DNA TGCGCCAGCAGCCAGAGGGGGGGGTCCGGGTATGGCTACACCTTC. Translated, it gives CASSQRGGSGYGYTF. V and J are TRBV4-3 and TRBJ1-2; D may be TRBD1 (6 bases). Germline V gene sequence: CDR1 LGHNA, CDR2 YSLEER. The CDR3 length is 15 residues. V was pared by 3 bases and J by 5 bases, with 16 bases between.

This clone has just one count. The chain recombines TRBV7-3 with TRBJ1-1; possible D gene TRBD1, 5 bases. The V end lost 5 bases, the J end lost 1 base, and 8 bases lay between the germline ends. The V gene's germline CDR1 is SGHTA and CDR2 FQGTGA. This CDR3 has 13 residues. DNA of the CDR3: TGTGCCAGCAGCGTCACAGGGAACACTGAAGCTTTCTTT. The encoded protein is CASSVTGNTEAFF.

The rearrangement joins TRBV25-1 to TRBJ2-5, with D maybe TRBD1 (5 bases). The DNA matches TRBJ2-7 better at its end, which makes the J call doubtful. The CDR3 runs to 14 residues. Looked up from germline, CDR1 is MGHDK and CDR2 is SYGVNS. This CDR3 reads CASTDTPPRAEQYF. The CDR3 DNA is TGTGCCAGCACCGATACCCCCCCCAGGGCCGAGCAGTACTTC.

In DNA form, the CDR3 reads TGTGCCAGCAGTTTATCCGGGAGGGTAGGGCACTACTTC. It specifies CASSLSGRVGHYF. The genes are TRBV27 and TRBJ2-7; TRBD2 aligns across 8 bases. Germline V gives CDR1 MNHEY, CDR2 SMNVEV (reference sequence). This CDR3 comprises 13 residues. V lost 0 bases to trimming and J lost 13 bases; unmatched junction nucleotides: 8.

The chain has TRBV7-2 and TRBJ2-3, with D uncertain. The CDR3 has 15 residues. The germline V and J ends were trimmed by 4 bases and 0 bases, with 11 bases remaining between them. Germline lookup yields CDR1 SGHTA and CDR2 FQGNSA. CDR3 in DNA: TGTGCCAGCAGCTCCCGATACTCTAGCACAGATACGCAGTATTTT. It codes for CASSSRYSSTDTQYF.